The T cell receptor (beta chain) under discussion was sequenced for a study of blood T cell repertoires in COVID-19. CDR1 and CDR2 from the germline V gene are SGHRS and YFSETQ. The length of the CDR3 is 14 residues. V was trimmed by 4 bases and J by 8 bases, leaving 15 bases between them. Here immunoSEQ multiplex PCR was the method, and the copy in TCRdb shows in-frame clones only, minus some. There are fewer than 180,000 clones in the sample; about 86% occur only once, and about 3.5% lies in the top ten. This clonotype originated in a man between 65 and 79 years old with acute or convalescent COVID-19. The chain is built from TRBV5-1 and TRBJ1-4, with a possible D match to TRBD1 (6 bases). What was sequenced was peripheral blood. Written as DNA, the CDR3 is TGCGCCAGCAGCACGGACGGCGGGGGCGAAAAACTGTTTTTT. Its translation: CASSTDGGGEKLFF.